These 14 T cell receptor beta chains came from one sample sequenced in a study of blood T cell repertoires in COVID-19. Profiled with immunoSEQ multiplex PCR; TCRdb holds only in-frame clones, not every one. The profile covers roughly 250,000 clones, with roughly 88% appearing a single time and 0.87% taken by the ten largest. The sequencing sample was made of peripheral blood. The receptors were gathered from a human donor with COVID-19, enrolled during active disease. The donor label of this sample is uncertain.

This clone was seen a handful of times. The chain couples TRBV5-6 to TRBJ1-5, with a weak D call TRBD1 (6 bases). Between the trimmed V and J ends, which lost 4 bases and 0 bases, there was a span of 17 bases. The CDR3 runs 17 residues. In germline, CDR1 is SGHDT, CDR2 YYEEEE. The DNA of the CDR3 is TGTGCCAGCAGCACTACAGGGATCGAGGGTAGCAATCAGCCCCAGCATTTT. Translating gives CASSTTGIEGSNQPQHF.

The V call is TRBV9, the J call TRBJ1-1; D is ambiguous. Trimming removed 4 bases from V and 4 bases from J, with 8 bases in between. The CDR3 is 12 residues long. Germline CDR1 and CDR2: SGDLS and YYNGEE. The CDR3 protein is CASSIPGTEAFF. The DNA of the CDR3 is TGTGCCAGCAGCATCCCGGGCACTGAAGCTTTCTTT.

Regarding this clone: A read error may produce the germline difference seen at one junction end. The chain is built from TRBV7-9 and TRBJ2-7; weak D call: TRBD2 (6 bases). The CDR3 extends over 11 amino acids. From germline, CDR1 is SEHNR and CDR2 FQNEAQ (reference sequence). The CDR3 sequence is CLGEAEGEQYF. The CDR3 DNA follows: TGCCTTGGGGAGGCTGAGGGCGAGCAGTACTTC. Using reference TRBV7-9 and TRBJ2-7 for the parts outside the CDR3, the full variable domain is DTGVSQNPRHKITKRGQNVTFRCDPISEHNRLYWYRQTLGQGPEFLTYFQNEAQLEKSRLLSDRFSAERPKGSFSTLEIQRTEQGDSAMYLCLGEAEGEQYFGPGTRLTVT.

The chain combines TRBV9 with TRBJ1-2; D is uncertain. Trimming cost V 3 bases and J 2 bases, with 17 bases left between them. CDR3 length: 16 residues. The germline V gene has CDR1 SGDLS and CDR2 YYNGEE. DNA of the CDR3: TGTGCCAGCAGCGAAACACACCTTTCGAAGAACTATGGCTACACCTTC. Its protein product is CASSETHLSKNYGYTF.

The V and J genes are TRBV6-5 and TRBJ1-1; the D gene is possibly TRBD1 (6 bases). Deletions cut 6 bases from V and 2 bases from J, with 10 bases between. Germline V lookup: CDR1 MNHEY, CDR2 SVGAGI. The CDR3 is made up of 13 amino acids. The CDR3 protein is CASRRTVNTEAFF. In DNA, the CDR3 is TGTGCCAGCAGGCGGACAGTTAACACTGAAGCTTTCTTT.

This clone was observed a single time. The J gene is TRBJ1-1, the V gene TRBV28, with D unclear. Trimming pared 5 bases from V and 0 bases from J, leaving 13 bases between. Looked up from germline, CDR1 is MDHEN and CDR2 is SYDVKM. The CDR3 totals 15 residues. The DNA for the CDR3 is TGTGCCAGCAGTGCTCAGAGGGTCCTGAACACTGAAGCTTTCTTT. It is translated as CASSAQRVLNTEAFF.

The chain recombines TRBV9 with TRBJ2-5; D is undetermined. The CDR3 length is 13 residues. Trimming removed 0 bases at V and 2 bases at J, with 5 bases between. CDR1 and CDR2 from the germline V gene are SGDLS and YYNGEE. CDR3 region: CASSVAQQETQYF. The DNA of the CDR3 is TGTGCCAGCAGCGTAGCTCAGCAAGAGACCCAGTACTTC.

The CDR3 DNA is TGTGCCAGTAGTATAGCCCACACAGATACGCAGTATTTT. Translated: CASSIAHTDTQYF. This chain uses TRBV19 with TRBJ2-3; D call uncertain. With 1 base removed from V and 2 bases from J, the gap between germline ends came to 4 bases. Germline CDR1 LNHDA, CDR2 SQIVND (reference sequence). This CDR3 contains 13 residues.

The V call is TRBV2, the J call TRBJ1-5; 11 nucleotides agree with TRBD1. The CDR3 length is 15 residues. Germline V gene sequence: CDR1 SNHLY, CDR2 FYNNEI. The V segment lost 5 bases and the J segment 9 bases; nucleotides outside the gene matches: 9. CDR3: CASSTGTGGRGPQHF. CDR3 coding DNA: TGTGCCAGCAGTACCGGGACAGGGGGTAGGGGGCCCCAGCATTTT.

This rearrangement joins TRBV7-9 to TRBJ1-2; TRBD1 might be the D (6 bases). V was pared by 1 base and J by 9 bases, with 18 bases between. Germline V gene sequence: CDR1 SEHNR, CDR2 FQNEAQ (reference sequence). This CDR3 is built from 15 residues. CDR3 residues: CASSLEGVSWDSYTF. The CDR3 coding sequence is TGTGCCAGCAGCTTAGAGGGGGTTTCGTGGGATAGCTACACCTTC.

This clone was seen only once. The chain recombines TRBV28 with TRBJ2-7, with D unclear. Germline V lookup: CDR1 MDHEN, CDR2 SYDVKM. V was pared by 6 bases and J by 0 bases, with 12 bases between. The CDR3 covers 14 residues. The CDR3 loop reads CASSLPGISYEQYF. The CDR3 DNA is TGTGCCAGCAGCCTCCCAGGAATCTCCTACGAGCAGTACTTC. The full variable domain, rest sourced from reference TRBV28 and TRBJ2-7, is DVKVTQSSRYLVKRTGEKVFLECVQDMDHENMFWYRQDPGLGLRLIYFSYDVKMKEKGDIPEGYSVSREKKERFSLILESASTNQTSMYLCASSLPGISYEQYFGPGTRLTVT.

Here the CDR3 reads CASSLSYMGTSGGAYEQYF. The CDR3, as DNA: TGTGCCAGCAGTTTATCTTACATGGGGACTAGCGGAGGGGCTTACGAGCAGTACTTC. This rearrangement joins TRBV27 to TRBJ2-7; TRBD2 aligns across 11 bases. The CDR3 runs 19 residues. Germline CDR1 is MNHEY and CDR2 is SMNVEV (reference sequence). Germline trimming cut 0 bases from V and 4 bases from J; bases unmatched to any gene: 14.

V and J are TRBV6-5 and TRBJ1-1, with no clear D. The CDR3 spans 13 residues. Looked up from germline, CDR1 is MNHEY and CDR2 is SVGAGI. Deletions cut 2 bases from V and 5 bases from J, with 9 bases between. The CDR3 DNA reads TGTGCCAGCAGTTACAGGAGGGAAACTGAAGCTTTCTTT. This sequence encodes CASSYRRETEAFF.

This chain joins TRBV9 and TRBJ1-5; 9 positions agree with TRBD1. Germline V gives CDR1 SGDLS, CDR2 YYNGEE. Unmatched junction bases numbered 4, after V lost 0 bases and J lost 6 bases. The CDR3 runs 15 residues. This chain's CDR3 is CASSVGTGEGQPQHF. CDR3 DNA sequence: TGTGCCAGCAGCGTAGGGACAGGGGAGGGTCAGCCCCAGCATTTT.